These T cell receptor beta chains were read from a single sample in a study of blood T cell repertoires in COVID-19. Assay: immunoSEQ multiplex PCR; the TCRdb copy retains only in-frame clones and omits some. The table has some 78,000 clones, over 80% seen once. Sequencing was done on a sample of peripheral blood. The source of these receptors is a man in his forties or fifties with acute or convalescent COVID-19. Both conserved end residues are part of each CDR3. D genes are given only for firm matches. Expanded clones are given a class, and other clones once, few, many or no size at all.

V	size	J	D	CDR3	DNA
TRBV27	-	TRBJ2-7	TRBD2	CASSPIRDGGAYEQYF	TGTGCCAGCAGTCCAATTCGCGACGGGGGGGCCTACGAGCAGTACTTC
TRBV12-3/TRBV12-4	-	TRBJ1-1	-	CASSHRGYPEAFF	TGTGCCAGCAGTCATCGAGGTTACCCTGAAGCTTTCTTT
TRBV24-1	-	TRBJ2-1	TRBD1	CATRQGNEQFF	TGTGCCACCAGACAGGGGAATGAGCAGTTCTTC
TRBV10-1	-	TRBJ2-2	TRBD2	CASSDGNPGLAGLQRGTGELFF	TGCGCCAGCAGTGATGGGAATCCGGGACTAGCGGGACTCCAGCGGGGCACCGGGGAGCTGTTTTTT
TRBV24-1	-	TRBJ2-1	TRBD1	CATSTQGGGQFF	TGTGCCACCAGTACACAGGGGGGTGGGCAGTTCTTC
TRBV5-8	once	TRBJ1-4	TRBD1	CATAVRGIEKLFF	TGTGCCACCGCGGTCAGGGGGATTGAAAAACTGTTTTTT
TRBV7-2	-	TRBJ2-7	-	CASSSYSYEQYF	TGTGCCAGCAGCTCTTACTCCTACGAGCAGTACTTC
TRBV24-1	once	TRBJ1-2	-	CATSDFYGNYGYTF	TGTGCCACCAGTGATTTTTATGGCAACTATGGCTACACCTTC
TRBV7-9	-	TRBJ2-5	-	CASSLRTGLTGETQYF	TGTGCCAGCAGCTTACGAACAGGGCTTACTGGGGAGACCCAGTACTTC
TRBV12-3/TRBV12-4	few	TRBJ1-3	-	CASSQGSGNTIYF	TGTGCCAGCAGTCAGGGCTCTGGAAACACCATATATTTT
TRBV6-5	-	TRBJ1-2	-	CASKTGGFNYGYTF	TGTGCCAGCAAGACCGGAGGGTTCAACTATGGCTACACCTTC
TRBV5-1	-	TRBJ1-1	-	CASMHSSEGTEAFF	TGCGCCAGCATGCATTCCAGCGAGGGCACTGAAGCTTTCTTT
TRBV4-3	-	TRBJ2-5	-	CASSQGGIGRGETQYF	TGCGCCAGCAGCCAAGGTGGGATAGGACGGGGAGAGACCCAGTACTTC
TRBV28	-	TRBJ2-1	-	CASSFGGANTYNEQFF	TGTGCCAGCAGTTTTGGAGGGGCCAACACCTACAATGAGCAGTTCTTC
TRBV24-1	once	TRBJ2-3	-	CATSDNRGTDTQYF	TGTGCCACCAGTGATAACAGAGGCACAGATACGCAGTATTTT
TRBV7-2	few	TRBJ1-2	-	CASRLQGSDGYTF	TGTGCCAGCAGACTACAGGGTTCTGATGGCTACACCTTC
TRBV2	-	TRBJ2-1	TRBD1	CASMTPLTGAYNEQFF	TGTGCCAGCATGACCCCCCTGACAGGGGCCTACAATGAGCAGTTCTTC
TRBV14	few	TRBJ2-3	-	CASSQGGAVEYF	TGTGCCAGCAGCCAAGGAGGAGCAGTAGAGTATTTT
TRBV7-9	-	TRBJ2-1	-	CASTADISSYNEQFF	TGTGCCAGCACCGCGGACATTAGCTCCTACAATGAGCAGTTCTTC
TRBV9	-	TRBJ1-1	-	CASSVGSGTEAFF	TGTGCCAGCAGCGTAGGTTCGGGAACTGAAGCTTTCTTT
TRBV5-4	once	TRBJ1-1	-	CASSLSLSGTEAFF	TGTGCCAGCAGCTTAAGCCTCTCAGGGACTGAAGCTTTCTTT
TRBV9	-	TRBJ1-2	-	CASTHGGADYGYTF	TGTGCCAGCACCCACGGGGGGGCGGACTATGGCTACACCTTC
TRBV7-9	-	TRBJ1-1	TRBD1	CASSLVGDRYDIEAFF	TGTGCCAGCAGCTTAGTCGGGGACAGGTATGATATTGAAGCTTTCTTT
TRBV5-6	-	TRBJ2-7	-	CASSPEGSYEQYF	TGTGCCAGCAGCCCGGAGGGGTCCTACGAGCAGTACTTC
TRBV5-1	-	TRBJ1-1	-	CASSSRLTDYTEAFF	TGCGCCAGCAGCTCCCGATTGACAGACTACACTGAAGCTTTCTTT
TRBV5-4	-	TRBJ2-1	TRBD2	CASSSGAGGSYNEQFF	TGTGCCAGCAGTTCCGGAGCGGGAGGTTCCTACAATGAGCAGTTCTTC
TRBV27	-	TRBJ2-7	TRBD1	CASSSSGTGPYEQYF	TGTGCCAGCAGCTCATCCGGGACAGGACCCTACGAGCAGTACTTC
TRBV4-3	few	TRBJ1-2	-	CASSQDGPGFYGYTF	TGCGCCAGCAGCCAAGATGGCCCAGGGTTCTATGGCTACACCTTC
TRBV2	-	TRBJ1-2	-	CASNRGGSYGYTF	TGTGCCAGTAACCGGGGGGGGTCGTACGGCTACACCTTC
TRBV4-1	-	TRBJ2-6	-	CASSQDISAGLGSGANVLTF	TGCGCCAGCAGCCAAGATATCTCGGCAGGGCTTGGCTCTGGGGCCAACGTCCTGACTTTC
TRBV7-3	-	TRBJ1-3	-	CASSSGQGNTIYF	TGTGCCAGCAGCTCCGGACAGGGAAACACCATATATTTT
TRBV28	-	TRBJ1-2	-	CASSLDTGLGYTF	TGTGCCAGCAGTTTGGATACAGGGCTTGGCTACACCTTC
TRBV30	-	TRBJ1-5	-	CAWSGAVSNQPQHF	TGTGCCTGGAGTGGGGCCGTTAGCAATCAGCCCCAGCATTTT
TRBV28	once	TRBJ1-3	-	CASSLAAGNTIYF	TGTGCCAGCAGTTTAGCAGCTGGAAACACCATATATTTT
TRBV24-1	-	TRBJ1-2	-	CATSDFVGGYTF	TGTGCCACCAGTGATTTCGTGGGCGGCTACACCTTC
TRBV24-1	-	TRBJ2-1	-	CATSDLAGSSYNEQFF	TGTGCCACCAGTGATCTCGCGGGGAGCTCCTACAATGAGCAGTTCTTC
TRBV24-1	-	TRBJ2-1	-	CATRESSYNEQFF	TGTGCCACCAGGGAGAGCTCCTACAATGAGCAGTTCTTC
TRBV6-5	-	TRBJ1-3	-	CASSRGNTIYF	TGTGCCAGCAGTCGTGGAAACACCATATATTTT
TRBV11-1	-	TRBJ2-2	TRBD1	CASSPYRGTLTGELFF	TGTGCCAGCAGCCCTTACAGGGGAACACTCACCGGGGAGCTGTTTTTT
TRBV27	-	TRBJ2-5	TRBD1	CASSFVGQGFRRRETQYF	TGTGCCAGCAGTTTTGTAGGACAGGGCTTTCGCCGGAGGGAGACCCAGTACTTC
TRBV30	-	TRBJ2-2	TRBD1	CACDRAGELFF	TGTGCCTGCGACAGGGCCGGGGAGCTGTTTTTT
TRBV5-1	-	TRBJ1-5	TRBD1	CASSLSPEGAQPQHF	TGCGCCAGCAGCTTGTCTCCCGAGGGGGCTCAGCCCCAGCATTTT
TRBV4-3	-	TRBJ1-2	-	CASSQDPSDGGYGYTF	TGCGCCAGCAGCCAAGATCCAAGCGACGGGGGGTATGGCTACACCTTC
TRBV28	-	TRBJ1-5	TRBD1	CASSLSTGNQPQHF	TGTGCCAGCAGTTTGTCGACAGGGAATCAGCCCCAGCATTTT
TRBV19	-	TRBJ2-2	-	CASSTVSTGELFF	TGTGCCAGTAGTACTGTCTCCACCGGGGAGCTGTTTTTT
TRBV7-3	-	TRBJ2-2	TRBD1	CASSPGTANTGELFF	TGTGCCAGCAGCCCCGGGACAGCGAACACCGGGGAGCTGTTTTTT
TRBV19	once	TRBJ2-7	TRBD1	CASSIAQGVYEQYF	TGTGCCAGTAGTATAGCACAGGGGGTCTACGAGCAGTACTTC
TRBV3-1/TRBV3-2	few	TRBJ2-1	-	CASSPTDSPMQFF	TGTGCCAGCAGCCCAACGGACAGTCCTATGCAGTTCTTC
TRBV5-5	-	TRBJ2-1	TRBD2	CASSFGTGLAGSYNEQFF	TGTGCCAGCAGCTTTGGAACTGGACTAGCGGGCTCCTACAATGAGCAGTTCTTC
TRBV10-3	-	TRBJ2-1	-	CAISDGARNEQFF	TGTGCCATCAGTGACGGCGCGCGGAATGAGCAGTTCTTC
TRBV12-5	-	TRBJ2-5	-	CASGLGDLEETQYF	TGTGCTAGTGGTTTGGGGGACTTAGAAGAGACCCAGTACTTC
TRBV21-1	-	TRBJ2-7	-	CASSKGRLHGSYEQYF	TGTGCCAGCAGCAAAGGTCGACTCCACGGCTCCTACGAGCAGTACTTC
TRBV3-1/TRBV3-2	-	TRBJ1-5	-	CASSDTGMGQPQHF	TGTGCCAGCAGTGACACAGGGATGGGTCAGCCCCAGCATTTT
TRBV6-2/TRBV6-3	-	TRBJ2-5	-	CASSSRLRQETQYF	TGTGCCAGCAGTTCTCGACTGCGCCAAGAGACCCAGTACTTC
TRBV7-2	-	TRBJ2-5	TRBD2	CASSSRPSGTYF	TGTGCCAGCAGCTCCCGCCCCAGCGGGACCTACTTC
TRBV5-4	-	TRBJ2-1	TRBD2	CASSLGLAGDNEQFF	TGTGCCAGCAGCTTGGGACTAGCGGGAGACAATGAGCAGTTCTTC
TRBV12-5	-	TRBJ2-1	-	CASGLPRGSGYNEQFF	TGTGCTAGTGGTTTACCCCGGGGTAGCGGATACAATGAGCAGTTCTTC